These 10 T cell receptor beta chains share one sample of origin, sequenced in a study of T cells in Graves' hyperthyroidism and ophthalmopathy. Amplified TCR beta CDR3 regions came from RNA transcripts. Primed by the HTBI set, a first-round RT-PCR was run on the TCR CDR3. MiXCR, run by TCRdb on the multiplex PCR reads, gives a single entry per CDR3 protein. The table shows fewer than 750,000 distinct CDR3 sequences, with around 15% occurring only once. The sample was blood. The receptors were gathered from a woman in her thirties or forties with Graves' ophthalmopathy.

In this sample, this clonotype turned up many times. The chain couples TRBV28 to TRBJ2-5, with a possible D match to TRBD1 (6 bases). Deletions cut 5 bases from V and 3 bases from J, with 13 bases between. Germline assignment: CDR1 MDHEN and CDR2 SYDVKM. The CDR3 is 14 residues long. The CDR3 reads CASSPGHHEETQYF. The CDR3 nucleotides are TGTGCCAGCAGTCCGGGACACCACGAAGAGACCCAGTACTTC.

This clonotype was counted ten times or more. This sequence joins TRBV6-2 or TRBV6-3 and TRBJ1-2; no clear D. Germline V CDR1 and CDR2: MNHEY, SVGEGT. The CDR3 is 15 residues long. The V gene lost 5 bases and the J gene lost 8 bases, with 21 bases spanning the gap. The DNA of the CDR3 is TGTGCCAGCAGTCGAATAGATGTTCAGACTATCGGCTACACCTTC. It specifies CASSRIDVQTIGYTF.

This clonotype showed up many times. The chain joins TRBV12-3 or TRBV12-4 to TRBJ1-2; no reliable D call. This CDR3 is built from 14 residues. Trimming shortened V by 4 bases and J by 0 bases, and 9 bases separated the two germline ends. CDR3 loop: CASSSGLTNYGYTF. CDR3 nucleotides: TGTGCCAGCAGTTCAGGATTGACTAACTATGGCTACACCTTC.

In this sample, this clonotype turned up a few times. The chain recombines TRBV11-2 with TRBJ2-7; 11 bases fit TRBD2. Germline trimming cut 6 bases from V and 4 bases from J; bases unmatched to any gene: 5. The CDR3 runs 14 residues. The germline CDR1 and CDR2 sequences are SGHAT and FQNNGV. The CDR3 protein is CASRKTSGTYEQYF. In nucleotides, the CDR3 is TGTGCCAGCAGGAAGACTAGCGGGACATACGAGCAGTACTTC.

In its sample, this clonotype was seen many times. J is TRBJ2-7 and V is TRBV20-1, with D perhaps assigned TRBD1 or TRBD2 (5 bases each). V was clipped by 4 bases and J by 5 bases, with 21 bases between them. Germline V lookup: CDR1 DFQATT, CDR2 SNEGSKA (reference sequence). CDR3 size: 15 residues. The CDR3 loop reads CSAKKIRVLGDEQYF. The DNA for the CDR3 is TGCAGTGCTAAAAAGATCCGGGTCTTGGGGGACGAGCAGTACTTC.

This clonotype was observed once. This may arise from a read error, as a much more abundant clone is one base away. The CDR3 here is CASTAFSGLAYEQYF. CDR3 coding DNA: TGTGCCAGCACCGCCTTTTCGGGACTAGCCTACGAGCAGTACTTC. V gene TRBV6-1 combines with J gene TRBJ2-7, with 8 bases identical to TRBD2. Germline CDR1 reads MNHNS; CDR2 reads SASEGT. The CDR3 runs 15 residues. With 7 bases clipped from V and 2 bases from J, the junction kept 10 bases outside the gene matches.

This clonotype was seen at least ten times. CDR3 residues: CASSLVREYYNEQFF. The CDR3 DNA is TGTGCCAGCAGTTTAGTGAGGGAGTATTACAATGAGCAGTTCTTC. This chain joins TRBV12-3 or TRBV12-4 and TRBJ2-1; tentatively, D is TRBD2 (5 bases). The V end lost 1 base, the J end lost 4 bases, and 11 bases lay between the germline ends. The CDR3 has 15 amino acids.

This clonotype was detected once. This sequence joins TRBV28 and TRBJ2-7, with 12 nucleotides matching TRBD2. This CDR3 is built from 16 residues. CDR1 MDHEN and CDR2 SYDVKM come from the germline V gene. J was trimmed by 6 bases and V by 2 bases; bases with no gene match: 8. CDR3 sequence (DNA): TGTGCCAGCAGTTTAGGAAGACTAGCGGGAGCTTTCGAGCAGTACTTC. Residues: CASSLGRLAGAFEQYF.

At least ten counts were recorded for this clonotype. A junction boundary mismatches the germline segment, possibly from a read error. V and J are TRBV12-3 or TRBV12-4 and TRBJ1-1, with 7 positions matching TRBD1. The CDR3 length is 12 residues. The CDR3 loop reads CASSSMTGMRVF. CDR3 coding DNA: TGTGCCAGCAGTTCCATGACAGGGATGAGGGTTTTT.

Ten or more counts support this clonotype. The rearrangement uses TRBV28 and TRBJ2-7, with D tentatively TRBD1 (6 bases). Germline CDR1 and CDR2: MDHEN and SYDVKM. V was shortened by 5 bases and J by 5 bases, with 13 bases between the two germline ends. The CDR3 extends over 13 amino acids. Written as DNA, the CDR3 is TGTGCCAGCAGTACAGGGCATTACAACGAGCAGTACTTC. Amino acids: CASSTGHYNEQYF.